This TCR beta chain was found in a study of cytomegalovirus exposure and HLA in healthy donors (TCRdb year 2017). Concerning the study at large: A later analysis indicated that the 120 validation repertoires were generated on the platform also employed for the 666 repertoires of the first cohort. The study aimed to test whether cataloging public T cell receptors could reveal signatures of past pathogen exposure. Along with the roughly 700-subject first cohort, a separate validation cohort of over a hundred different subjects was used. To predict cytomegalovirus infection status, the study brought together high-throughput TCR immunosequencing, statistical association of individual TCRs with disease status, and machine learning. The investigation overall reported the following: In both the original and validation cohorts, the classifier was reported to diagnose cytomegalovirus status with high specificity and sensitivity. It was suggested by the authors that the approach could potentially be generalized to other disease states and immunological phenotypes. In a later analysis, TCRs clustered in the first cohort were found to also tend to co-occur in the roughly 130 validation repertoires, with about 93% of cluster scores above 0. A few of the identified cytomegalovirus-associated TCR beta chains were confirmed in vitro to be specific for cytomegalovirus antigens. In the study, about 150 TCR beta chains were listed as associated with cytomegalovirus. While some public TCRs were present in many individuals, most TCR sequences turned up only very rarely across donors. All 120 or so repertoires were used to score co-occurrence in the validation cohort in a later analysis, because that analysis had no HLA typing for the cohort.

CDR3 length: 16 amino acids, cysteine to phenylalanine. The read is trimmed to its CDR3 DNA, 48 bases read in frame from base 1. For this chain, trimming is 3 bases at the V end and 4 bases at the J end, and the number of junction bases without a gene match is 8. Per the germline V gene, LGHNA is the CDR1 and YNFKEQ is the CDR2. Donors formed part of the validation cohort, which comprised about 130 subjects and was distinct from the first cohort of under 750 subjects. On this clone itself: Its antigen is unknown. Base-call qualities are not available, and no considerably larger clone is one nucleotide away.

To prepare the library, the immunoSEQ multiplex PCR assay was applied. Turning to the authors' computational methods: A statistical classification framework was built to diagnose cytomegalovirus status from the catalog of TCR beta chain sequences. TCRdb retrieved this table from immuneACCESS and kept in-frame rearrangements only. Not all clones are present; in checked studies, unresolved V genes account for under half, and no reason is known for the remainder. V and J calls and clone size are those listed in that table; D and trimming were worked out from the DNA. The table for this sample lists hundreds of thousands of clones; around 86% of them were counted only once. The ten biggest clones cover roughly 2% of the sample.

The rearrangement combines TRBV4-2 with TRBJ2-1; TRBD2 fits 8 bases in the junction. This clonotype was sampled from a woman under 30 in good health and CMV-seropositive. Specimen: PBMCs. The encoded CDR3 is CASSQAPASGYNEQFF. In nucleotide form, the sequence is TGTGCCAGCAGCCAGGCCCCGGCTAGCGGGTACAATGAGCAGTTCTTC.